Listed below are T cell receptor beta chains from one sample, sequenced in a study of CD8 T cells in Susac syndrome. TCRdb fed the immunoSEQ multiplex PCR reads into MiXCR, producing one record per CDR3 protein. The data contain hundreds of thousands of distinct CDR3 sequences, 75% to 85% of them singletons. Sequenced input: CD8+ T cells from PBMCs. The receptors here all came from a human donor with multiple sclerosis. The CDR3 runs from the conserved cysteine through the conserved F or W. Each record gives: V gene, J gene, CDR3 protein.

>TRBV7-8|TRBJ2-7
CASSFGLAGGPAYEQYF
>TRBV6-2/TRBV6-3|TRBJ1-1
CASGWTEAFF
>TRBV6-1|TRBJ2-1
CASSPTPPWSGSYNEQFF
>TRBV11-3|TRBJ2-7
CASSLPGHPSEQYF
>TRBV5-1|TRBJ2-1
CASSPQGRNEQFF
>TRBV7-9|TRBJ2-1
CASSAGTGNPDNEQFF
>TRBV7-9|TRBJ1-3
CASSLVGPTYPGYF
>TRBV12-5|TRBJ2-2
CASGFGGVAGELFF
>TRBV27|TRBJ2-2
CASSLSPGVAGANTGELFF
>TRBV5-6|TRBJ1-2
CASTVGQGTYGYTF
>TRBV10-3|TRBJ2-5
CAISEDRGLETQYF
>TRBV25-1|TRBJ2-1
CASSAPGQHNEQFF
>TRBV4-3|TRBJ2-1
CASSQVAGASLEQFF
>TRBV28|TRBJ2-7
CASSLRVVSYEQYF